The 17 T cell receptor beta chains presented below share a single source sample, sequenced in a study of cytomegalovirus exposure and HLA in healthy donors (dated by TCRdb to 2017 to 2019). Library creation used the immunoSEQ multiplex PCR assay. The multiplex PCR relied on a mix of 60 forward primers for TCR Vbeta segments and 13 reverse primers for TCR Jbeta segments. TCRdb took this table from immuneACCESS and kept in-frame rearrangements with V and J called. Such tables lack part of the clones; where checked against another copy, unresolved V genes explain under half of the gap, and the rest is unexplained. This sample has some 200,000 clones in its table, and 9.5% to 15% of those were observed once. The ten most abundant clones make up about 8% of the sample. Sequenced material: PBMCs. The source of these receptors is a man aged 50 to 60 in good health and CMV-seropositive.

This clone has just a few counts. The chain couples TRBV5-6 to TRBJ2-2, with D perhaps TRBD2 (7 bases). V lost 7 bases to trimming and J lost 0 bases, with 19 bases between them. The length of the CDR3 is 17 residues. The germline V gene has CDR1 SGHDT and CDR2 YYEEEE. The CDR3 sequence: CASRGYGGAANTGELFF. Written as DNA, the CDR3 is TGTGCCAGCCGCGGTTATGGGGGGGCTGCGAACACCGGGGAGCTGTTTTTT.

The chain is built from TRBV9 and TRBJ1-4; 12 nucleotides agree with TRBD1. Trimming at V came to 5 bases and at J to 10 bases, leaving 6 bases not matched to a gene. The CDR3 is 14 amino acids. The V gene's germline CDR1 is SGDLS and CDR2 YYNGEE. The CDR3 DNA reads as TGTGCCAGCAGACCGGGACAGGGGGCCGGAAAACTGTTTTTT. This codes for CASRPGQGAGKLFF.

The chain links TRBV2 to TRBJ2-3, with D perhaps TRBD2 (5 bases). The V and J ends lost 11 bases and 3 bases respectively, with 15 bases between them. Germline loops: CDR1 SNHLY, CDR2 FYNNEI. The length of the CDR3 is 13 residues. The CDR3 spells CAGNLGRTDTQYF. In DNA, the CDR3 is TGTGCCGGTAATTTGGGGAGAACAGATACGCAGTATTTT.

A few counts support this clone. This chain's CDR3 is CASSHVTRTGGRETQYF. The DNA for the CDR3 is TGCGCCAGCAGCCACGTAACCAGGACAGGGGGCAGAGAGACCCAGTACTTC. The V gene is TRBV4-1, the J gene TRBJ2-5; 11 positions agree with TRBD1. Germline loops: CDR1 MGHRA, CDR2 YSYEKL. The CDR3 consists of 17 residues. Trimming cost V 3 bases and J 4 bases; bases outside gene matches: 10.

The J gene is TRBJ2-1, the V gene TRBV5-8; 8 bases align to TRBD1. Germline lookup yields CDR1 SGHTS and CDR2 YDEGEE. Germline trimming cut 4 bases from V and 4 bases from J; bases unmatched to any gene: 4. The CDR3 loop spans 14 amino acids. The CDR3 loop is CASSPRQGYNEQFF. The CDR3 coding sequence is TGTGCCAGCAGCCCCAGACAGGGGTACAATGAGCAGTTCTTC.

The J gene is TRBJ1-1, the V gene TRBV10-2, with D possibly matching TRBD1 (5 bases). The CDR3 is made up of 14 amino acids. Germline V gene lookup returns CDR1 WSHSY and CDR2 SAAADI. V lost 1 base and J lost 11, with 17 bases in between. Here the CDR3 reads CASSEFRVSGGAFF. The CDR3 DNA is TGCGCCAGCAGTGAGTTTCGGGTTTCCGGGGGTGCTTTCTTT.

This clone was counted between two and nine times. The V gene is TRBV7-8, the J gene TRBJ2-7, with TRBD2 matching 8 bases. This CDR3 is built from 15 residues. Germline CDR1 SGHVS, CDR2 FQNEAQ. The V segment lost 2 bases and the J segment 2 bases; nucleotides outside the gene matches: 5. CDR3 amino acids: CASSLLTRGAYEQYF. CDR3 coding DNA: TGTGCCAGCAGCTTACTTACGCGGGGGGCCTACGAGCAGTACTTC.

The chain employs TRBV6-7 and TRBJ1-1, with TRBD1 identical over 9 bases. TRBV6-7 is filed as an ORF, its function uncertain. J was trimmed by 5 bases and V by 2 bases; bases with no gene match: 9. This CDR3 comprises 16 residues. This CDR3 reads CASSYPRDRVRTEAFF. DNA of the CDR3: TGTGCCAGCAGTTACCCGAGGGACAGGGTAAGAACTGAAGCTTTCTTT.

This chain uses TRBV2 with TRBJ2-5, with TRBD2 matching 9 bases. CDR3 length: 15 amino acids. Germline trimming cut 3 bases from V and 4 bases from J; bases unmatched to any gene: 6. Germline V gives CDR1 SNHLY, CDR2 FYNNEI. CDR3 sequence reads: CASSERGGRAETQYF. The CDR3 DNA reads as TGTGCCAGCAGTGAGCGGGGGGGCAGGGCAGAGACCCAGTACTTC. Full variable domain (remainder filled in from reference TRBV2 and TRBJ2-5): EPEVTQTPSHQVTQMGQEVILRCVPISNHLYFYWYRQILGQKVEFLVSFYNNEISEKSEIFDDQFSVERPDGSNFTLKIRSTKLEDSAMYFCASSERGGRAETQYFGPGTRLLVL.

The chain employs TRBV6-5 and TRBJ2-5; possible D gene TRBD1, 6 bases. The CDR3 has 15 residues. Deletions cut 0 bases from V and 5 bases from J, with 13 bases between. Germline V lookup: CDR1 MNHEY, CDR2 SVGAGI. Written as DNA, the CDR3 is TGTGCCAGCAGTTACTCCCCTAGAGGGGGTGAGACCCAGTACTTC. Its translation is CASSYSPRGGETQYF.

The CDR3 bases are TGCAGCGTTGGTGAAGGGGGCGATCAGCCCCAGCATTTT. Its protein is CSVGEGGDQPQHF. The chain is built from TRBV29-1 and TRBJ1-5; 7 bases are shared with TRBD1. Germline assignment: CDR1 SQVTM and CDR2 ANQGSEA. J was trimmed by 5 bases and V by 4 bases; bases with no gene match: 5. The CDR3 is 13 residues long.

The chain links TRBV11-3 to TRBJ1-2, with 9 bases fitting TRBD1. The CDR3 extends over 14 amino acids. In germline, CDR1 is SGHNT, CDR2 YENEEA. V lost 5 bases, J lost 2 bases, and 3 bases stayed unmatched. CDR3 nucleotide sequence: TGTGCCAGCAGCACGGGACAGGGAAACTATGGCTACACCTTC. This codes for CASSTGQGNYGYTF. The full variable domain, in which reference TRBV11-3 and TRBJ1-2 provide the parts outside the CDR3, is EAGVVQSPRYKIIEKKQPVAFWCNPISGHNTLYWYLQNLGQGPELLIRYENEEAVDDSQLPKDRFSAERLKGVDSTLKIQPAELGDSAVYLCASSTGQGNYGYTFGSGTRLTVV.

This clone came up a few times. V and J are TRBV6-4 and TRBJ1-2, with D possibly matching TRBD1 (6 bases). There are 14 residues in the CDR3. The V end lost 3 bases, the J end lost 7 bases, and 15 bases lay between the germline ends. Germline assignment: CDR1 MRHNA and CDR2 SNTAGT. The CDR3 DNA reads as TGTGCCAGCAGTGAAATCGGGGGGGCCGGTGGCTACACCTTC. It codes for CASSEIGGAGGYTF.

V is TRBV6-1 and J is TRBJ2-5, with TRBD2 identical over 11 bases. The J call may be faulty, since TRBJ2-7 better matches the DNA end. The CDR3 extends over 15 amino acids. Germline CDR1 MNHNS, CDR2 SASEGT. The CDR3 region has the DNA TGTGCCAGCAGTGCTATAGCGGGGGGGCCGAGCGAGCAGTACTTC. Translation gives CASSAIAGGPSEQYF.

This clone turned up a few times. The chain is built from TRBV7-8 and TRBJ2-3; TRBD1 aligns across 8 bases. Trimming removed 5 bases from V and 2 bases from J; junction bases left unmatched: 6. Germline values: CDR1 SGHVS, CDR2 FQNEAQ. The CDR3 runs to 15 residues. The CDR3 loop is CASSPRGPDTDTQYF. CDR3 coding DNA: TGTGCCAGCAGCCCCAGGGGGCCCGACACAGATACGCAGTATTTT.

There are a few counts of this clone. The CDR3 reads CASSRQGGNTGELFF. In DNA form, the CDR3 reads TGTGCCAGCAGTCGACAGGGGGGAAACACCGGGGAGCTGTTTTTT. The V call is TRBV2, the J call TRBJ2-2; TRBD1 matches 9 bases. This CDR3 is 15 amino acids long. The V gene's germline CDR1 is SNHLY and CDR2 FYNNEI. With V trimmed by 5 bases and J by 2 bases, 3 bases remained unmatched.

The chain links TRBV9 to TRBJ2-5; D gene uncertain. Trimming shortened V by 4 bases and J by 3 bases, and 13 bases separated the two germline ends. This CDR3 comprises 14 residues. Germline V gene sequence: CDR1 SGDLS, CDR2 YYNGEE. The CDR3, as DNA: TGTGCCAGCAGCCGTGAGTTTAAAGAAGAGACCCAGTACTTC. Protein sequence: CASSREFKEETQYF. The full variable domain, in which reference TRBV9 and TRBJ2-5 provide the parts outside the CDR3, is DSGVTQTPKHLITATGQRVTLRCSPRSGDLSVYWYQQSLDQGLQFLIQYYNGEERAKGNILERFSAQQFPDLHSELNLSSLELGDSALYFCASSREFKEETQYFGPGTRLLVL.